This T cell receptor beta chain came from a study of shared clonotypes between healthy human individuals. Study-level points and caveats: Donors were few, which limited the genetic and exposure-history diversity represented.

In regard to this clone: The antigen is undetermined.

Here immunoSEQ multiplex PCR was the method, and the copy in TCRdb shows in-frame clones only, minus some. The data show hundreds of thousands of clones, with about two thirds seen just once and roughly 1.8% held by the top ten. The germline V gene has CDR1 SGHTA and CDR2 FQGNSA. CDR3 size: 14 residues. Trimming removed 3 bases from V and 3 bases from J, with 10 bases in between. The sample comprised memory CD4+ T cells sorted from blood. Subset noted: CD45RA-negative fraction. The chain carries TRBV7-2 and TRBJ2-3, with D tentatively TRBD1 (6 bases). This clonotype was sampled from a woman in her thirties in good health. The CDR3 DNA is TGTGCCAGCAGCTTCCGACAGGAGACAGATACGCAGTATTTT. Protein: CASSFRQETDTQYF.